The clone carrying this T cell receptor (beta chain) was picked up one time. Its antigen remains unidentified. Researchers ran the PCR with 60 Vbeta and 13 Jbeta primers. Profiled with immunoSEQ multiplex PCR; TCRdb holds only in-frame clones, not every one. The sample yields 110,000 or so clones, 76% seen once. The germline CDR1 and CDR2 sequences are SNHLY and FYNNEI. The CDR3 contains 15 residues. V was trimmed by 4 bases and J by 3 bases, leaving 14 bases between them. The data were obtained in a study of cytomegalovirus exposure and HLA in healthy donors. General study findings and limits: A later analysis linked a missense variant in DCLRE1C to the trimming of TCR beta V and J genes. Clonal expansion was found to be greater in HLA-associated TCR beta chains than in equally common others in a later analysis. For most TCR sequences rarity was the rule, although some public TCRs occurred in many donors.

The specimen sequenced was PBMCs. The V and J genes are TRBV2 and TRBJ2-3; D is possibly TRBD1 (6 bases). The sequence derives from a man aged 40-55 years in good health and CMV-seropositive. In DNA form, the CDR3 reads TGTGCCAGCAGTGTAGGGACCGGACAGACAGATACGCAGTATTTT. Protein sequence: CASSVGTGQTDTQYF.